The clone carrying this T cell receptor beta chain was detected ten times or more. A single record per CDR3 protein comes from TCRdb applying MiXCR to the 5' RACE reads. The table has 95,000 to 150,000 distinct CDR3 sequences, more than 2.5% seen once. The entry originates in a study of neurological immune-mediated disorders. Trimming removed 5 bases at V and 5 bases at J, with 15 bases between. CDR1 is SGHTA, CDR2 FQGNSA, per germline. The CDR3 is made up of 15 amino acids. This TCR was recovered from a woman in her 30s with multiple sclerosis. Sequencing input: PBMCs. V gene TRBV7-2 combines with J gene TRBJ2-2; D is perhaps TRBD2 (6 bases). CDR3: CASSQGLRNTGELFF. CDR3 in DNA: TGTGCCAGCAGCCAGGGACTTCGAAATACCGGGGAGCTGTTTTTT.